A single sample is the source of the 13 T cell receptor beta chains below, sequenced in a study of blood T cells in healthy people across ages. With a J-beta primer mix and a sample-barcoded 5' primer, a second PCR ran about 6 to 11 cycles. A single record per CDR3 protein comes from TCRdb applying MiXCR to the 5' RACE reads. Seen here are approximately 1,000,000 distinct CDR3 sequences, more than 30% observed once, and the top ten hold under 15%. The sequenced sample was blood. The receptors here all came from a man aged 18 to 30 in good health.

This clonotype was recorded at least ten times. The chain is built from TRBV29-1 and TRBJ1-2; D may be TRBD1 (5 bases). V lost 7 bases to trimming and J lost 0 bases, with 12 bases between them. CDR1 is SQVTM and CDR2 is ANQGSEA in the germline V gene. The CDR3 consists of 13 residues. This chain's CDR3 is CSASRDPNYGYTF. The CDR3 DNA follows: TGCAGCGCCTCTCGGGACCCTAACTATGGCTACACCTTC.

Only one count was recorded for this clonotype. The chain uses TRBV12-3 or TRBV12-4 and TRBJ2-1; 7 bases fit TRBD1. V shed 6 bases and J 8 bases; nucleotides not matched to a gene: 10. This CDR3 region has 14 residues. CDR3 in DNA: TGTGCCAGCAGGGCCACAGGGGAGTCGGATGAGCAGTTCTTC. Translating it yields CASRATGESDEQFF.

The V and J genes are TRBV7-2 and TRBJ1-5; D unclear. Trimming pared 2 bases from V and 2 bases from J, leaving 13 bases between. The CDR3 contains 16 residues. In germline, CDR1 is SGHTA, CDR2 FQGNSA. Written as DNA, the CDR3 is TGTGCCAGCAGCTTAAATAGGCAGGTCGGCAATCAGCCCCAGCATTTT. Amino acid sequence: CASSLNRQVGNQPQHF.

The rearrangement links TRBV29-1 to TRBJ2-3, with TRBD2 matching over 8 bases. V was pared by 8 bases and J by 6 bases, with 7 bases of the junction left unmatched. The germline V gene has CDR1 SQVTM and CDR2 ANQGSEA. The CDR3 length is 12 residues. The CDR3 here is CSRSGGHDTQYF. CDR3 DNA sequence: TGCAGCAGGAGCGGGGGCCATGATACGCAGTATTTT.

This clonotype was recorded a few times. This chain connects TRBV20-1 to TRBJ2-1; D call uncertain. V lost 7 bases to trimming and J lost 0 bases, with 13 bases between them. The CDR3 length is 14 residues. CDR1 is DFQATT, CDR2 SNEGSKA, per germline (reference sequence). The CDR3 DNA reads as TGCAGTGGCCGCGACCACCTCTCCTACAATGAGCAGTTCTTC. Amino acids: CSGRDHLSYNEQFF.

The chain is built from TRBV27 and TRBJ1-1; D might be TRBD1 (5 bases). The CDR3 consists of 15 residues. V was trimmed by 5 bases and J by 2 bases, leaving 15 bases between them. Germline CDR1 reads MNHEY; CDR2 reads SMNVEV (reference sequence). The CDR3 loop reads CASSTKFQGNTEAFF. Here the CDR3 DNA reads TGTGCCAGCAGTACTAAGTTCCAGGGCAACACTGAAGCTTTCTTT.

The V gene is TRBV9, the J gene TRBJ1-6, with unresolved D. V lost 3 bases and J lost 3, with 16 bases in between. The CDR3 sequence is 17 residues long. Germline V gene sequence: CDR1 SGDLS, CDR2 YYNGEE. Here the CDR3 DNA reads TGTGCCAGCAGCGCAAGCCCTGGTGGCCTCTATAATTCACCCCTCCACTTT. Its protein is CASSASPGGLYNSPLHF.

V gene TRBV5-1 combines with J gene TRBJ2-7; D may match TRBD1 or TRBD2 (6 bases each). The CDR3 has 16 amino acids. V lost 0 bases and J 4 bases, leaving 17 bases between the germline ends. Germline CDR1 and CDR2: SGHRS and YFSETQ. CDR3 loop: CASSLAKTGGGYEQYF. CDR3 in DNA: TGCGCCAGCAGCTTGGCCAAGACAGGAGGGGGTTACGAGCAGTACTTC. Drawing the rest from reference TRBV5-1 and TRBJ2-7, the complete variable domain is KAGVTQTPRYLIKTRGQQVTLSCSPISGHRSVSWYQQTPGQGLQFLFEYFSETQRNKGNFPGRFSGRQFSNSRSEMNVSTLELGDSALYLCASSLAKTGGGYEQYFGPGTRLTVT.

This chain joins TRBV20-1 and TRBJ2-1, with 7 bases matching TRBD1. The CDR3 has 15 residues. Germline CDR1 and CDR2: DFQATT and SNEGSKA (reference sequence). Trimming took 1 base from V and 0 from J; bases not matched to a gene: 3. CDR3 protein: CSARGGQISYNEQFF. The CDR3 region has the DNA TGCAGTGCTAGAGGGGGACAGATCTCCTACAATGAGCAGTTCTTC.

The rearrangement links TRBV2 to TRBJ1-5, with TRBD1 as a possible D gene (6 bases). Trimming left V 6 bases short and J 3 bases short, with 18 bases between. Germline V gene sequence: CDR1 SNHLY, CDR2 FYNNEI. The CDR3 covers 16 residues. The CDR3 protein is CASSLSGQASNQPQHF. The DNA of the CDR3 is TGTGCCAGCAGCCTCTCGGGACAAGCGTCCAATCAGCCCCAGCATTTT.

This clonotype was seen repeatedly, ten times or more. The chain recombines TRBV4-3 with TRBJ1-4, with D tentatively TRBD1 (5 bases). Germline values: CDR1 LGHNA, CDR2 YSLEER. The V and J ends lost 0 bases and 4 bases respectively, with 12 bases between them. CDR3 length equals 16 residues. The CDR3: CASSQDTTARNEKLFF. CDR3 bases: TGCGCCAGCAGCCAAGACACGACAGCTCGTAATGAAAAACTGTTTTTT.

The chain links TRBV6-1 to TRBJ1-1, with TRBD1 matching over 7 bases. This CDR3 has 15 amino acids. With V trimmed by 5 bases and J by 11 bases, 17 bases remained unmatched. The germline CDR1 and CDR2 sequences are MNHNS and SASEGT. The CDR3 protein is CASSPRQGAQIGAFF. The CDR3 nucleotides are TGTGCCAGCAGTCCCCGACAGGGCGCACAGATAGGTGCTTTCTTT.

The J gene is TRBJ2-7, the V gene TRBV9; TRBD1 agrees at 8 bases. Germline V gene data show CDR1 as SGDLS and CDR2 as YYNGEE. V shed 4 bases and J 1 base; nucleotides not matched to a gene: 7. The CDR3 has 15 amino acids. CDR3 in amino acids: CASSPARGPSYEQYF. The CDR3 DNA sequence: TGTGCCAGCAGCCCCGCCAGGGGGCCTTCCTACGAGCAGTACTTC. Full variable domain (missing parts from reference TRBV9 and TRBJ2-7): DSGVTQTPKHLITATGQRVTLRCSPRSGDLSVYWYQQSLDQGLQFLIQYYNGEERAKGNILERFSAQQFPDLHSELNLSSLELGDSALYFCASSPARGPSYEQYFGPGTRLTVT.